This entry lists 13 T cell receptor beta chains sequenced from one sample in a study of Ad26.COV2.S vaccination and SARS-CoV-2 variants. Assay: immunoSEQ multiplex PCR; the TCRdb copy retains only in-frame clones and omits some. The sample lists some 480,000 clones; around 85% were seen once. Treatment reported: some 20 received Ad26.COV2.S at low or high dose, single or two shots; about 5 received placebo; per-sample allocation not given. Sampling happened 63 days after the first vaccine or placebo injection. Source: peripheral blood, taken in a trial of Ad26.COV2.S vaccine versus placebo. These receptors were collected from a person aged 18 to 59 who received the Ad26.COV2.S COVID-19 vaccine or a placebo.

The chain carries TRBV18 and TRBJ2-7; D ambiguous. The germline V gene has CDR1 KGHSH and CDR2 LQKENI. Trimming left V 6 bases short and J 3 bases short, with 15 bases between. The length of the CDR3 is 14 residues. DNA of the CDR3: TGTGCCAGCTCCCGCACCCGACAATTCTACGAGCAGTACTTC. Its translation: CASSRTRQFYEQYF.

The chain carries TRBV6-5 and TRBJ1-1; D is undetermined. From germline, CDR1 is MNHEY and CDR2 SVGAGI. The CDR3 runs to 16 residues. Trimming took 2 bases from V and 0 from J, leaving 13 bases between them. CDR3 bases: TGTGCCAGCAGTTACACCCCCCCCGGGGTGAACACTGAAGCTTTCTTT. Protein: CASSYTPPGVNTEAFF.

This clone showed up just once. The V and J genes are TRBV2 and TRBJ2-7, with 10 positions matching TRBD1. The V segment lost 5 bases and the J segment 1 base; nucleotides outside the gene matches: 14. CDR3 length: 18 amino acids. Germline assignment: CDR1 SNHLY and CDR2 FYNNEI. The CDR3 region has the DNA TGTGCCAGCAGTCAATATATTATTGGGACAGGGGAATCCTACGAGCAGTACTTC. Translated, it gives CASSQYIIGTGESYEQYF.

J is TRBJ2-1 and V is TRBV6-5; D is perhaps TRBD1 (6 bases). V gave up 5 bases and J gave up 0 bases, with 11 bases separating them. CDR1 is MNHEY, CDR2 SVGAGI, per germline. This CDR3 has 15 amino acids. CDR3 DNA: TGTGCCAGCAGTCCTACAGGGATCTCCTACAATGAGCAGTTCTTC. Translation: CASSPTGISYNEQFF.

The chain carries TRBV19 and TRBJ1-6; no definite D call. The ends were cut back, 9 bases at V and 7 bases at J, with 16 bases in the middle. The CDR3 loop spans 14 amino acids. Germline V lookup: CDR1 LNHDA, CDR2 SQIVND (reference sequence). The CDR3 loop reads CAREDGQPNSPLHF. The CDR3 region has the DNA TGTGCCAGGGAGGACGGCCAGCCGAATTCACCCCTCCACTTT.

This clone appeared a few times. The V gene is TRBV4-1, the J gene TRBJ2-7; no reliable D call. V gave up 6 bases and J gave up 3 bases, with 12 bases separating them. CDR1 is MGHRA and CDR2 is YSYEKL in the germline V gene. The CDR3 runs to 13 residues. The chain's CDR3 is CASSRTINYEQYF. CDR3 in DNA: TGCGCCAGCAGTCGAACTATCAACTACGAGCAGTACTTC.

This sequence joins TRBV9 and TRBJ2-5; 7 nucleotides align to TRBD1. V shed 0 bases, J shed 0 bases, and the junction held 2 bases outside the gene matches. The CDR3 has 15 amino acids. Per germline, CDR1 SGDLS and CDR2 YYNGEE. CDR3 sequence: CASSVGGQYQETQYF. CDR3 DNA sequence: TGTGCCAGCAGCGTAGGGGGACAGTACCAAGAGACCCAGTACTTC.

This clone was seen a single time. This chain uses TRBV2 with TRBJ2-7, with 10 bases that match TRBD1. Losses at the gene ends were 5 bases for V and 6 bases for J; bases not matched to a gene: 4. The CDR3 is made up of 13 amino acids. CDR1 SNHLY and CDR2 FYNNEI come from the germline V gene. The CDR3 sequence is CASSTDRGREQYF. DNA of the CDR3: TGTGCCAGCAGTACCGACAGGGGGCGCGAGCAGTACTTC.

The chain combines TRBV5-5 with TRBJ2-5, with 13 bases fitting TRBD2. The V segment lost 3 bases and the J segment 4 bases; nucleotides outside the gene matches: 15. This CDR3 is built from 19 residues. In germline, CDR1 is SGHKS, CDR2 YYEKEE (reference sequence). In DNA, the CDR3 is TGTGCCAGCAGCTCCAGCGGACTAGCGGGAGAGTGGTTCGGAGAGACCCAGTACTTC. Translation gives CASSSSGLAGEWFGETQYF. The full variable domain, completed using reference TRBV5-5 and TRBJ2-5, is DAGVTQSPTHLIKTRGQQVTLRCSPISGHKSVSWYQQVLGQGPQFIFQYYEKEERGRGNFPDRFSARQFPNYSSELNVNALLLGDSALYLCASSSSGLAGEWFGETQYFGPGTRLLVL.

CDR3 bases: TGTGCCAGCAGCCGTGGGCCCACCGGGGAGCTGTTTTTT. This codes for CASSRGPTGELFF. V gene TRBV7-2 combines with J gene TRBJ2-2; unclear D gene. This CDR3 contains 13 residues. Between the trimmed V and J ends, which lost 5 bases and 4 bases, there was a span of 8 bases. The V gene's germline CDR1 is SGHTA and CDR2 FQGNSA.

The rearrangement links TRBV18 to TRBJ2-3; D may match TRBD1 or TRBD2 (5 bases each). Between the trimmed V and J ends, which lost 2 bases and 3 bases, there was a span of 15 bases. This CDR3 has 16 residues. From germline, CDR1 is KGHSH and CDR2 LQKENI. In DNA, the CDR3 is TGTGCCAGCTCACCATTAACAGGAGGAAAAACAGATACGCAGTATTTT. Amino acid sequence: CASSPLTGGKTDTQYF. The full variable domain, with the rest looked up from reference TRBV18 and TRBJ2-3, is NAGVMQNPRHLVRRRGQEARLRCSPMKGHSHVYWYRQLPEEGLKFMVYLQKENIIDESGMPKERFSAEFPKEGPSILRIQQVVRGDSAAYFCASSPLTGGKTDTQYFGPGTRLTVL.

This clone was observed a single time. DNA for the CDR3: TGCGCCAGCAGCTTGGGTAGGGGGGCGCGAGCTGGAAACACCATATATTTT. Its protein product is CASSLGRGARAGNTIYF. J is TRBJ1-3 and V is TRBV5-1; D perhaps matches TRBD1 (6 bases). The germline V gene encodes CDR1 SGHRS and CDR2 YFSETQ. Trimming stripped 0 bases from V and 2 bases from J, with 15 bases between. This CDR3 contains 17 residues. The entire variable domain, with the rest obtained from reference TRBV5-1 and TRBJ1-3, is as follows: KAGVTQTPRYLIKTRGQQVTLSCSPISGHRSVSWYQQTPGQGLQFLFEYFSETQRNKGNFPGRFSGRQFSNSRSEMNVSTLELGDSALYLCASSLGRGARAGNTIYFGEGSWLTVV.

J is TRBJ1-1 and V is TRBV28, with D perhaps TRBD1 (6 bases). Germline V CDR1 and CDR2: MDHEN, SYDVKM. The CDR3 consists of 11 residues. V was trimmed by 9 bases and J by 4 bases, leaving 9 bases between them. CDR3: CARGGSTEAFF. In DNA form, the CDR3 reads TGTGCCAGAGGGGGGTCCACTGAAGCTTTCTTT.